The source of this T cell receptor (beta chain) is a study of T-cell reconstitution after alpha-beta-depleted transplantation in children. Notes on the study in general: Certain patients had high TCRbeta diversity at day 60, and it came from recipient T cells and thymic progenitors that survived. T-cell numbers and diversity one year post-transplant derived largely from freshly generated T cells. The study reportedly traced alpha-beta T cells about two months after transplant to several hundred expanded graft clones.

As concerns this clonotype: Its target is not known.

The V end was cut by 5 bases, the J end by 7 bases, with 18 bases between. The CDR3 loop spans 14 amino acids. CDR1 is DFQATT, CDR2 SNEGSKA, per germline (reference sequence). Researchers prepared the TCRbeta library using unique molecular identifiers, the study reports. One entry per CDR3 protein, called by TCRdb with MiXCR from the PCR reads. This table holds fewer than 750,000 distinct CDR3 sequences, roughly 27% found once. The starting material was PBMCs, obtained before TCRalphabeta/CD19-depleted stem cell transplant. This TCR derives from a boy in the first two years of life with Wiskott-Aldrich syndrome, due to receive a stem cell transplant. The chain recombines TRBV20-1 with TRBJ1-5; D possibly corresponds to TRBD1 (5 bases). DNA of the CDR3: TGCAGTGCTTCCCCGGCCAGGGCGGGACAGCCCCAGCATTTT. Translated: CSASPARAGQPQHF.